This T cell receptor beta chain was identified during a study of identical twins. Study outcomes and limitations: Insertions were fewer in abundant cord blood beta clonotypes, whereas memory repertoires showed none of this pattern.

This clonotype came up a few times. Its antigen remains unidentified. Healthy Caucasians made up all donors. A universal primer site came from template switching; cDNA carried unique molecular identifiers. One entry per CDR3 protein, called by TCRdb with MiXCR from the 5' RACE reads. This sample yields approximately 680,000 distinct CDR3 sequences, of which less than 9% are seen a single time; around 1.6% belongs to the top ten. This CDR3 has 14 residues. Germline lookup yields CDR1 DFQATT and CDR2 SNEGSKA (reference sequence). The V gene lost 3 bases and the J gene lost 0 bases, with 11 bases spanning the gap. The sample also formed part of further work on yellow fever vaccine responses in identical twins. That report notes: Twin vaccine T cell responses reportedly seemed partly convergent, partly personalized.

The material sequenced was PBMCs. The chain links TRBV20-1 to TRBJ1-2, with D unclear. This sequence originates from a woman aged 18-30 years in good health. CDR3: CSARDEGANYGYTF. CDR3 in DNA: TGCAGTGCTAGGGATGAGGGAGCTAACTATGGCTACACCTTC.